Presented here are 29 T cell receptor beta chains from one specimen sequenced in a study of blood T cell repertoires in COVID-19. Profiling relied on immunoSEQ multiplex PCR, and the TCRdb table lists in-frame clones only, not all of them. The sample lists hundreds of thousands of clones, approximately 80% occurring once. Specimen: PBMCs or T cells enriched from blood (not recorded which). Receptor source: a young man with acute COVID-19.

Only a few counts were recorded for this clone. This sequence joins TRBV5-6 and TRBJ1-5; D is unclear. This CDR3 is built from 12 residues. The V gene lost 2 bases and the J gene lost 9 bases, with 9 bases spanning the gap. Germline V lookup: CDR1 SGHDT, CDR2 YYEEEE. Here the CDR3 reads CASSFQSGPQHF. The CDR3 nucleotides read TGTGCCAGCAGCTTCCAATCAGGGCCCCAGCATTTT.

The count of this clone is one. The rearrangement uses TRBV6-5 and TRBJ2-1; 10 bases map to TRBD1. CDR1 MNHEY and CDR2 SVGAGI come from the germline V gene. The trim removed 6 bases at V and 8 bases at J, leaving 10 bases unmatched. The CDR3 runs 15 residues. As DNA, the CDR3 is TGTGCCAGCAGGTCCGTGGGACAGGGGTCCTATGAGCAGTTCTTC. Translation gives CASRSVGQGSYEQFF.

The CDR3 region has the DNA TGTGCCAGTAGTAAGGCCCTAGCGGGGGGCCCGTACCAAGAGACCCAGTACTTC. Its translation is CASSKALAGGPYQETQYF. The genes are TRBV19 and TRBJ2-5; 11 bases are a match to TRBD2. Per germline, CDR1 LNHDA and CDR2 SQIVND (reference sequence). The V segment lost 4 bases and the J segment 0 bases; nucleotides outside the gene matches: 10. The CDR3 sequence is 18 residues long.

V and J are TRBV5-4 and TRBJ2-5; D is perhaps TRBD2 (6 bases). The CDR3 length is 16 residues. From germline, CDR1 is SGHNT and CDR2 YYREEE (reference sequence). The ends were cut back, 6 bases at V and 1 base at J, with 19 bases in the middle. The DNA for the CDR3 is TGTGCCAGCACCGATGAGGACCGGGGGTCCCAAGAGACCCAGTACTTC. It encodes CASTDEDRGSQETQYF.

The rearrangement joins TRBV9 to TRBJ1-1; D might be TRBD1 (5 bases). Trimming took 1 base from V and 7 from J, leaving 14 bases between them. The germline V gene has CDR1 SGDLS and CDR2 YYNGEE. The length of the CDR3 is 14 residues. This CDR3 reads CASSVRGETGEAFF. In nucleotides, the CDR3 is TGTGCCAGCAGCGTACGGGGGGAGACGGGTGAAGCTTTCTTT.

The chain employs TRBV2 and TRBJ2-7; a possible D gene is TRBD1 (6 bases). CDR3 size: 13 residues. Trimming shortened V by 4 bases and J by 6 bases, and 13 bases separated the two germline ends. Germline V CDR1 and CDR2: SNHLY, FYNNEI. CDR3 coding DNA: TGTGCCAGCAGTGTTGGACAGCTTAGCGAGCAGTACTTC. Translating it yields CASSVGQLSEQYF.

This clone was seen a few times. The chain links TRBV7-2 to TRBJ1-1; D call uncertain. The germline CDR1 and CDR2 sequences are SGHTA and FQGNSA. The CDR3 is 15 amino acids. V lost 1 base and J lost 7, with 16 bases in between. The CDR3 region has the DNA TGTGCCAGCAGCTTAGGGCTCTCTAGAGGGAGTGAAGCTTTCTTT. It encodes CASSLGLSRGSEAFF.

This chain connects TRBV6-5 to TRBJ2-2; 7 bases match TRBD1. CDR1 is MNHEY and CDR2 is SVGAGI in the germline V gene. The ends lost 6 bases at V and 4 bases at J; junction bases unmatched: 5. The CDR3 contains 14 residues. CDR3 amino acids: CASSQDRRTGELFF. The CDR3 region has the DNA TGTGCCAGCAGCCAGGACAGGCGCACCGGGGAGCTGTTTTTT.

The chain links TRBV5-1 to TRBJ1-1; TRBD1 agrees at 7 bases. The V gene's germline CDR1 is SGHRS and CDR2 YFSETQ. The CDR3 has 16 amino acids. Unmatched junction bases numbered 6, after V lost 0 bases and J lost 1 base. DNA for the CDR3: TGCGCCAGCAGCTTGGCCATGACAGGGAGGAACACTGAAGCTTTCTTT. Translating gives CASSLAMTGRNTEAFF.

The V and J genes are TRBV5-1 and TRBJ1-1, with D unclear. The CDR3 covers 15 residues. Trimming stripped 0 bases from V and 0 bases from J, with 9 bases between. CDR1 and CDR2 (germline): SGHRS, YFSETQ. CDR3 in amino acids: CASSLVTVMNTEAFF. In DNA, the CDR3 is TGCGCCAGCAGCTTGGTCACAGTCATGAACACTGAAGCTTTCTTT.

The chain employs TRBV7-9 and TRBJ1-2, with no clear D. The CDR3 runs 12 residues. Germline-derived CDR1 and CDR2 are SEHNR and FQNEAQ (reference sequence). The ends were cut back, 1 base at V and 8 bases at J, with 8 bases in the middle. The CDR3 sequence is CASSLGGGGYTF. The CDR3 coding sequence is TGTGCCAGCAGCTTAGGAGGCGGAGGCTACACCTTC.

This chain links TRBV5-1 with TRBJ2-3; 10 positions match TRBD2. The CDR3 has 17 residues. Germline CDR1 reads SGHRS; CDR2 reads YFSETQ. V gave up 7 bases and J gave up 3 bases; unmatched junction bases: 14. The CDR3 region is CASGSGGANMKTDTQYF. Here the CDR3 DNA reads TGCGCCAGCGGCAGCGGGGGGGCCAACATGAAGACAGATACGCAGTATTTT.

This clone was picked up a small number of times. The chain links TRBV9 to TRBJ1-6; 7 bases fit TRBD1. The CDR3 is made up of 16 amino acids. The J segment lost 4 bases and the V segment lost 3 bases, leaving 7 bases of the junction unmatched. Germline loops: CDR1 SGDLS, CDR2 YYNGEE. The CDR3 DNA follows: TGTGCCAGCAGCGGGTTAGGGGACAGATATAATTCACCCCTCCACTTT. Amino acid sequence: CASSGLGDRYNSPLHF.

The chain carries TRBV19 and TRBJ2-1; 8 nucleotides match TRBD2. This CDR3 comprises 14 residues. In germline, CDR1 is LNHDA, CDR2 SQIVND (reference sequence). CDR3 bases: TGTGCAACACGCGAAAGCGGGGGTTACAATGAGCAGTTCTTC. Its protein product is CATRESGGYNEQFF.

This chain links TRBV3-1 (or the pseudogene TRBV3-2) with TRBJ1-4, with D possibly matching TRBD1 (5 bases). The V end lost 7 bases, the J end lost 5 bases, and 11 bases lay between the germline ends. The CDR3 contains 13 residues. The germline CDR1 and CDR2 sequences are LGHDT and YNNKEL (reference sequence). The CDR3 region has the DNA TGTGCCAGCAAGGCGGGGCCGAATGAAAAACTGTTTTTT. It encodes CASKAGPNEKLFF.

This clone occurred a few times. The chain uses TRBV19 and TRBJ2-7; 9 bases line up with TRBD1. In germline, CDR1 is LNHDA, CDR2 SQIVND (reference sequence). The V gene end was trimmed by 3 bases and the J gene end by 1 base; junction bases not matched to a gene: 4. The CDR3 runs 15 residues. DNA of the CDR3: TGTGCCAGTAGTATGTCCGGGACAGGGTCCTACGAGCAGTACTTC. This encodes CASSMSGTGSYEQYF.

The V and J genes are TRBV7-6 and TRBJ2-2; tentatively, D is TRBD1 (5 bases). Per germline, CDR1 SGHVS and CDR2 FNYEAQ. V was clipped by 2 bases and J by 5 bases, with 9 bases between them. The CDR3 is 14 residues long. The CDR3 here is CASSLSRGTGELFF. CDR3 bases: TGTGCCAGCAGCTTATCTAGGGGAACCGGGGAGCTGTTTTTT.

Only a few counts were recorded for this clone. This chain joins TRBV20-1 and TRBJ1-5, with D possibly being TRBD1 (5 bases). Trimming removed 3 bases from V and 4 bases from J, with 16 bases in between. The V gene's germline CDR1 is DFQATT and CDR2 SNEGSKA (reference sequence). The CDR3 loop spans 15 amino acids. The CDR3 protein is CSASWSGQQNQPQHF. The CDR3 DNA sequence: TGCAGTGCTAGTTGGTCAGGGCAACAGAATCAGCCCCAGCATTTT.

This CDR3 reads CASRERGGNEKLFF. CDR3 bases: TGTGCCAGCAGGGAGCGGGGCGGGAATGAAAAACTGTTTTTT. The rearrangement uses TRBV2 and TRBJ1-4; D possibly corresponds to TRBD1 (5 bases). V was pared by 6 bases and J by 5 bases, with 13 bases between. The CDR3 is 14 amino acids. Germline CDR1 and CDR2: SNHLY and FYNNEI. The variable domain in full, with the rest retrieved from reference TRBV2 and TRBJ1-4, is EPEVTQTPSHQVTQMGQEVILRCVPISNHLYFYWYRQILGQKVEFLVSFYNNEISEKSEIFDDQFSVERPDGSNFTLKIRSTKLEDSAMYFCASRERGGNEKLFFGSGTQLSVL.

The gene calls are TRBV27 and TRBJ2-1, with 8 positions matching TRBD2. Trimming removed 2 bases from V and 7 bases from J; junction bases left unmatched: 7. CDR1 and CDR2 (germline): MNHEY, SMNVEV (reference sequence). The CDR3 runs to 15 residues. This CDR3 reads CASSLLSGGENEQFF. The DNA of the CDR3 is TGTGCCAGCAGTTTACTATCGGGGGGGGAGAATGAGCAGTTCTTC.

This chain joins TRBV14 and TRBJ2-7; 7 bases fit TRBD2. This CDR3 has 15 residues. The trim removed 2 bases at V and 1 base at J, leaving 5 bases unmatched. Per germline, CDR1 SGHDN and CDR2 FVKESK. The CDR3 loop is CASSQTTGGSYEQYF. DNA for the CDR3: TGTGCCAGCAGCCAAACTACCGGGGGGTCCTACGAGCAGTACTTC.

The rearrangement uses TRBV18 and TRBJ1-2; D uncertain. The CDR3 extends over 14 amino acids. Between the trimmed V and J ends, which lost 3 bases and 0 bases, there was a span of 8 bases. Germline V gene sequence: CDR1 KGHSH, CDR2 LQKENI. CDR3 coding DNA: TGTGCCAGCTCACCGACCAGGACTAACTATGGCTACACCTTC. This sequence encodes CASSPTRTNYGYTF.

This clone was recorded once. The V call is TRBV5-1, the J call TRBJ2-5; perhaps TRBD1 as D (6 bases). The germline CDR1 and CDR2 sequences are SGHRS and YFSETQ. V was trimmed by 1 base and J by 1 base, leaving 14 bases between them. The CDR3 totals 16 residues. In DNA form, the CDR3 reads TGCGCCAGCAGCTTGATGGGCAGGGGAGTCCAAGAGACCCAGTACTTC. Protein: CASSLMGRGVQETQYF.

This CDR3 reads CASSLERLAGGPSEQFF. The DNA for the CDR3 is TGTGCCAGCAGCTTAGAGAGGCTAGCGGGGGGGCCCAGTGAGCAGTTCTTC. This chain connects TRBV11-2 to TRBJ2-1, with 12 positions matching TRBD2. Germline values: CDR1 SGHAT, CDR2 FQNNGV. The J segment lost 9 bases and the V segment lost 0 bases, leaving 9 bases of the junction unmatched. The CDR3 contains 17 residues.

The rearrangement joins TRBV19 to TRBJ1-6; D might be TRBD1 (5 bases). The CDR3 covers 15 residues. Germline CDR1 and CDR2: LNHDA and SQIVND (reference sequence). Trimming left V 2 bases short and J 8 bases short, with 13 bases between. In nucleotides, the CDR3 is TGTGCCAGTAGTATATCGTCACGGGGGGATTCACCCCTCCACTTT. Its translation is CASSISSRGDSPLHF.

The J gene is TRBJ1-2, the V gene TRBV13, with 7 bases matching TRBD1. With V trimmed by 4 bases and J by 4 bases, 3 bases remained unmatched. CDR3 size: 13 residues. Looked up from germline, CDR1 is PRHDT and CDR2 is FYEKMQ (reference sequence). CDR3 sequence reads: CASSSGTAYGYTF. The CDR3 DNA reads as TGTGCCAGCAGCTCCGGGACAGCCTATGGCTACACCTTC. The whole variable domain, remainder taken from reference TRBV13 and TRBJ1-2, is AAGVIQSPRHLIKEKRETATLKCYPIPRHDTVYWYQQGPGQDPQFLISFYEKMQSDKGSIPDRFSAQQFSDYHSELNMSSLELGDSALYFCASSSGTAYGYTFGSGTRLTVV.

The chain combines TRBV6-5 with TRBJ1-1; D might be TRBD1 (5 bases). Germline-derived CDR1 and CDR2 are MNHEY and SVGAGI. This CDR3 has 13 residues. Deletions cut 6 bases from V and 8 bases from J, with 16 bases between. In nucleotides, the CDR3 is TGTGCCAGCAGGGGGCGCCGGGAGGGCGAAGCTTTCTTT. It yields the protein CASRGRREGEAFF.

The V call is TRBV2, the J call TRBJ2-2; D unclear. The CDR3 length is 14 residues. CDR1 and CDR2 from the germline V gene are SNHLY and FYNNEI. Trimming stripped 3 bases from V and 1 base from J, with 6 bases between. The CDR3 DNA sequence: TGTGCCAGCAGTGAGTCACAGAACACCGGGGAGCTGTTTTTT. The encoded protein is CASSESQNTGELFF.

This clone was seen just once. CDR3 coding DNA: TGTGCCAGTAGTGCCACACAGGGTGAGCAGTACTTC. It encodes CASSATQGEQYF. V is TRBV19 and J is TRBJ2-7, with D perhaps matching TRBD1 (6 bases). V shed 5 bases and J shed 7 bases, with 12 bases lying between them. Germline-derived CDR1 and CDR2 are LNHDA and SQIVND (reference sequence). This CDR3 region has 12 residues.